The present TCR beta chain was sequenced within a study of response to subunit inactivated influenza vaccine. TCRdb independently ran MiXCR on the RT-PCR reads; one entry per CDR3 protein. The table has 750,000 to 850,000 distinct CDR3 sequences, less than 20% seen once; the top ten hold about a tenth. Notes on the study in general: The study's authors posited that every seasonal influenza vaccination enlists few new T cells.

In the case of this clonotype: The antigen is undetermined.

This CDR3 is built from 13 residues. V gave up 5 bases and J gave up 5 bases, with 15 bases separating them. CDR1 is DFQATT, CDR2 SNEGSKA, per germline (reference sequence). The chain carries TRBV20-1 and TRBJ2-5; a weak D match, TRBD1 (6 bases). This TCR was sampled from a man aged 50-59 years who received an inactivated influenza vaccine. The sample was PBMCs from blood, taken 4 to 6 days after vaccination. CDR3 amino acids: CSAHVRGPETQYF. The CDR3 nucleotides are TGCAGTGCTCACGTCAGGGGTCCGGAGACCCAGTACTTC.